The 24 T cell receptor beta chains listed next were all sequenced from one sample in a study of blood T cell repertoires in COVID-19. TCRdb's copy holds only in-frame clones and misses some; the assay was immunoSEQ multiplex PCR. The sample shows about 220,000 clones, more than 75% of them seen only once. The specimen sequenced was peripheral blood. The receptor set was obtained from an older woman with COVID-19, enrolled during active disease.

The chain has TRBV2 and TRBJ1-2; TRBD1 matches 9 bases. The V gene end was trimmed by 4 bases and the J gene end by 14 bases; junction bases not matched to a gene: 5. Germline V gives CDR1 SNHLY, CDR2 FYNNEI. The CDR3 sequence is 11 residues long. Here the CDR3 reads CASSVDRGKTF. As DNA, the CDR3 is TGTGCCAGCAGTGTCGACAGGGGGAAGACCTTC.

CDR3 protein: CASRRQGSGGNTIYF. Here the CDR3 DNA reads TGTGCCAGCAGGCGACAGGGGTCGGGCGGAAACACCATATATTTT. The chain joins TRBV6-5 to TRBJ1-3, with TRBD1 identical over 8 bases. CDR1 is MNHEY, CDR2 SVGAGI, per germline. V lost 6 bases, J lost 4 bases, and 8 bases stayed unmatched. CDR3 length: 15 residues.

DNA of the CDR3: TGTGCCAGCAGCGGGGGGACTAGCGGGCTACAAGAGACCCAGTACTTC. It encodes CASSGGTSGLQETQYF. J is TRBJ2-5 and V is TRBV5-5, with 12 positions matching TRBD2. V lost 4 bases, J lost 2 bases, and 6 bases stayed unmatched. Germline CDR1 is SGHKS and CDR2 is YYEKEE (reference sequence). CDR3 length: 16 amino acids.

The chain recombines TRBV5-5 with TRBJ2-2; weak D call: TRBD1 (5 bases). The CDR3 spans 16 residues. Germline V gene data show CDR1 as SGHKS and CDR2 as YYEKEE (reference sequence). Trimming pared 4 bases from V and 5 bases from J, leaving 18 bases between. The CDR3 nucleotides read TGTGCCAGCAGCCAGGACATAAGTCGAGTAACCGGGGAGCTGTTTTTT. It specifies CASSQDISRVTGELFF.

The rearrangement links TRBV20-1 to TRBJ2-2, with a weak D call TRBD2 (6 bases). V was cut by 6 bases and J by 7 bases, with 9 bases left in between. The germline V gene encodes CDR1 DFQATT and CDR2 SNEGSKA (reference sequence). This CDR3 is built from 11 residues. CDR3 residues: CSAGLSGELFF. The CDR3 DNA follows: TGCAGTGCGGGACTTAGCGGGGAGCTGTTTTTT.

This clone was counted at least ten times. The rearrangement joins TRBV28 to TRBJ1-2, with 12 bases fitting TRBD1. The CDR3 is 17 amino acids. Trimming removed 1 base from V and 4 bases from J; junction bases left unmatched: 7. Germline assignment: CDR1 MDHEN and CDR2 SYDVKM. The CDR3 loop reads CASSLLGQGARTYGYTF. CDR3 in DNA: TGTGCCAGCAGTTTATTGGGACAGGGGGCGCGAACCTATGGCTACACCTTC.

The rearrangement uses TRBV6-5 and TRBJ1-1; D is uncertain. V gave up 2 bases and J gave up 2 bases, with 6 bases separating them. This CDR3 is built from 13 residues. CDR1 and CDR2 (germline): MNHEY, SVGAGI. This chain's CDR3 is CASSYGTNTEAFF. CDR3 DNA: TGTGCCAGCAGTTACGGCACAAACACTGAAGCTTTCTTT.

J is TRBJ2-5 and V is TRBV10-3; TRBD1 might be the D (5 bases). V lost 4 bases to trimming and J lost 2 bases, with 11 bases between them. Germline V CDR1 and CDR2: ENHRY, SYGVKD. CDR3 length equals 14 residues. CDR3 loop: CAISGTRQQETQYF. CDR3 sequence (DNA): TGTGCCATCAGTGGAACGAGACAGCAAGAGACCCAGTACTTC.

The CDR3 DNA reads TGTGCCAGCAACTACCTAGCGGGAGACCTCAATGAGCAGTTCTTC. Translation: CASNYLAGDLNEQFF. V is TRBV28 and J is TRBJ2-1; 10 bases agree with TRBD2. CDR1 and CDR2 (germline): MDHEN, SYDVKM. The ends lost 7 bases at V and 6 bases at J; junction bases unmatched: 9. The length of the CDR3 is 15 residues.

The genes are TRBV21-1 and TRBJ1-5; no check of the table's D call, TRBD1, against the DNA was made. TRBV21-1 is designated a pseudogene. This CDR3 is built from 16 residues. The CDR3 bases are TGTGCCAGCAGCAAGTGTACCGGGACAGGGAATCAGCCCCAGCATTTT. Its translation: CASSKCTGTGNQPQHF.

The chain is built from TRBV18 and TRBJ1-1; D uncertain. The CDR3 loop spans 15 amino acids. The V gene's germline CDR1 is KGHSH and CDR2 LQKENI. Trimming took 2 bases from V and 0 from J, leaving 10 bases between them. The CDR3 sequence: CASSPTERVNTEAFF. In nucleotides, the CDR3 is TGTGCCAGCTCACCAACGGAGCGCGTGAACACTGAAGCTTTCTTT.

There are a few counts of this clone. This sequence joins TRBV7-2 and TRBJ2-2; 13 bases are shared with TRBD2. The CDR3 is 17 residues long. The ends lost 5 bases at V and 2 bases at J; junction bases unmatched: 5. CDR1 SGHTA and CDR2 FQGNSA come from the germline V gene. The CDR3 DNA reads as TGTGCCAGCAGCCCGACTAGCGGGAGGACCAACACCGGGGAGCTGTTTTTT. This codes for CASSPTSGRTNTGELFF.

The genes are TRBV29-1 and TRBJ2-3, with TRBD2 matching over 14 bases. Per germline, CDR1 SQVTM and CDR2 ANQGSEA. This CDR3 has 17 residues. CDR3 in DNA: TGCAGTACATCCTGGGGGACTAGCGGGAGAGGCACAGATACGCAGTATTTT. Translation gives CSTSWGTSGRGTDTQYF.

V gene TRBV29-1 combines with J gene TRBJ2-4; 9 nucleotides line up with TRBD2. Germline V lookup: CDR1 SQVTM, CDR2 ANQGSEA. This CDR3 has 17 amino acids. With 2 bases clipped from V and 5 bases from J, the junction kept 13 bases outside the gene matches. This CDR3 reads CSVERWASGNVENIQYF. CDR3 bases: TGCAGCGTTGAAAGATGGGCTAGCGGGAATGTCGAAAACATTCAGTACTTC.

DNA for the CDR3: TGTGCCAGCAGTTACCCGGGACTAGCGGGAGGCAATGAGCAGTTCTTC. It yields the protein CASSYPGLAGGNEQFF. This chain joins TRBV6-2 or TRBV6-3 and TRBJ2-1, with 15 bases lining up with TRBD2. V lost 2 bases to trimming and J lost 6 bases; unmatched junction nucleotides: 2. The germline V gene encodes CDR1 MNHEY and CDR2 SVGEGT. The length of the CDR3 is 16 residues.

The chain combines TRBV6-2 or TRBV6-3 with TRBJ2-7; possible D gene TRBD2, 6 bases. CDR1 is MNHEY, CDR2 SVGEGT, per germline. The V end lost 6 bases, the J end lost 1 base, and 13 bases lay between the germline ends. The CDR3 runs to 14 residues. The CDR3 here is CASSLGGLSYEQYF. CDR3 coding DNA: TGTGCCAGCAGCCTCGGAGGGTTGTCCTACGAGCAGTACTTC.

This sequence joins TRBV19 and TRBJ2-1; the match to TRBD2 covers 9 bases. Germline V CDR1 and CDR2: LNHDA, SQIVND (reference sequence). The CDR3 totals 16 residues. The V and J ends lost 8 bases and 6 bases, in that order; junction bases with no gene match: 14. CDR3 residues: CASQQSGTSSRNEQFF. CDR3 nucleotides: TGTGCCAGTCAACAGTCCGGGACTAGCTCTCGCAATGAGCAGTTCTTC.

This chain links TRBV6-5 with TRBJ1-1, with D tentatively TRBD1 (6 bases). Germline CDR1 reads MNHEY; CDR2 reads SVGAGI. V dropped 10 bases and J dropped 2 bases, with 14 bases sitting between them. There are 13 residues in the CDR3. CDR3 DNA sequence: TGTGCCACGAGACAGGATCTAAACACTGAAGCTTTCTTT. Residues: CATRQDLNTEAFF.

In regard to this clone: The identical CDR3 is also encoded by other nucleotide sequences in the sample. V usage is TRBV5-8 and J usage is TRBJ2-3, with a weak D call TRBD1 (6 bases). Germline lookup yields CDR1 SGHTS and CDR2 YDEGEE. CDR3 length equals 15 residues. The V and J ends lost 1 base and 1 base respectively, with 10 bases between them. The CDR3 loop reads CASSLMDRGTDTQYF. The CDR3 DNA sequence: TGTGCCAGCAGCTTGATGGACAGAGGCACAGATACGCAGTATTTT.

The gene calls are TRBV3-1 (or the pseudogene TRBV3-2) and TRBJ1-3; tentatively, D is TRBD1 (5 bases). Germline CDR1 and CDR2: LGHDT and YNNKEL (reference sequence). The length of the CDR3 is 12 residues. Between the trimmed V and J ends, which lost 2 bases and 8 bases, there was a span of 7 bases. CDR3 sequence: CASSQWGDTIYF. CDR3 nucleotides: TGTGCCAGCAGCCAATGGGGCGACACCATATATTTT.

The chain couples TRBV6-2 or TRBV6-3 to TRBJ2-7, with 8 positions matching TRBD1. This CDR3 is 15 amino acids long. From germline, CDR1 is MNHEY and CDR2 SVGEGT. V shed 5 bases and J 3 bases; nucleotides not matched to a gene: 9. DNA for the CDR3: TGTGCCAGCAGTCTCGACAGGGGTCCTCTCTACGAGCAGTACTTC. Its translation: CASSLDRGPLYEQYF.

V and J are TRBV6-6 and TRBJ1-6; D gene unclear. CDR1 is MNHNY, CDR2 SVGAGI, per germline (reference sequence). The CDR3 extends over 16 amino acids. V was pared by 0 bases and J by 10 bases, with 16 bases between. The CDR3 DNA reads as TGTGCCAGCAGTTACTCGAGTCCAGGTGCGGGATCACCCCTCCACTTT. This encodes CASSYSSPGAGSPLHF.

The chain has TRBV18 and TRBJ1-1, with D tentatively TRBD1 (5 bases). The ends were cut back, 5 bases at V and 3 bases at J, with 22 bases in the middle. CDR1 is KGHSH and CDR2 is LQKENI in the germline V gene. CDR3 size: 17 residues. The CDR3: CASSSWGGDQADTEAFF. DNA for the CDR3: TGTGCCAGCTCATCCTGGGGGGGGGACCAGGCTGACACTGAAGCTTTCTTT.

This chain links TRBV9 with TRBJ2-7, with D hard to call. The CDR3 sequence is 14 residues long. Germline CDR1 reads SGDLS; CDR2 reads YYNGEE. V dropped 4 bases and J dropped 4 bases, with 15 bases sitting between them. CDR3 nucleotide sequence: TGTGCCAGCAGCCCTTCGTCCGTCCTTTACGAGCAGTACTTC. It codes for CASSPSSVLYEQYF. Full variable domain (missing parts from reference TRBV9 and TRBJ2-7): DSGVTQTPKHLITATGQRVTLRCSPRSGDLSVYWYQQSLDQGLQFLIQYYNGEERAKGNILERFSAQQFPDLHSELNLSSLELGDSALYFCASSPSSVLYEQYFGPGTRLTVT.